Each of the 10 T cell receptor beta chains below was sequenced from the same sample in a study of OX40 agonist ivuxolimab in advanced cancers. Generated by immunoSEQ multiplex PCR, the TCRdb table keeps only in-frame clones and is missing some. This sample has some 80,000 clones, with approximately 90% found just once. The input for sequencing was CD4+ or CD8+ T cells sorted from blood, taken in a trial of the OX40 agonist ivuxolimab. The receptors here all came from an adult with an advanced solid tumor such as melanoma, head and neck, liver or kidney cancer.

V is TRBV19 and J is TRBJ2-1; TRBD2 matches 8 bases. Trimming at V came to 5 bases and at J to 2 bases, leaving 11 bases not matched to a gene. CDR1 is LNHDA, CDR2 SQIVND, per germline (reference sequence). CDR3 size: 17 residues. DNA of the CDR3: TGTGCCAGTAGTTTTTCGGGGGTAGCGGGGCCCTACAATGAGCAGTTCTTC. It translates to CASSFSGVAGPYNEQFF.

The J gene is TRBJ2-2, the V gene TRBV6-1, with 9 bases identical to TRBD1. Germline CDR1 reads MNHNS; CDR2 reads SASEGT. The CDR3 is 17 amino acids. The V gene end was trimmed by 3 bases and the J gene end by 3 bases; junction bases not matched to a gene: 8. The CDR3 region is CASSEGQGLPYTGELFF. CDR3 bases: TGTGCCAGCAGTGAGGGACAGGGACTACCATACACCGGGGAGCTGTTTTTT.

The CDR3 region is CASSHPREGDTEQYF. The CDR3 bases are TGTGCCAGCAGTCACCCTCGGGAGGGGGATACCGAGCAGTACTTC. The chain carries TRBV6-5 and TRBJ2-7; TRBD2 matches at 8 bases. With V trimmed by 5 bases and J by 6 bases, 12 bases remained unmatched. The germline CDR1 and CDR2 sequences are MNHEY and SVGAGI. The length of the CDR3 is 15 residues.

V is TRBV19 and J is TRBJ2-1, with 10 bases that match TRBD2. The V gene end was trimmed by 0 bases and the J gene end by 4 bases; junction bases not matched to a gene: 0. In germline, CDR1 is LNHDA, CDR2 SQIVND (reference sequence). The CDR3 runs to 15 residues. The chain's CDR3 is CASSIDSGGYNEQFF. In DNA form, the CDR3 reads TGTGCCAGTAGTATAGATAGCGGGGGGTACAATGAGCAGTTCTTC.

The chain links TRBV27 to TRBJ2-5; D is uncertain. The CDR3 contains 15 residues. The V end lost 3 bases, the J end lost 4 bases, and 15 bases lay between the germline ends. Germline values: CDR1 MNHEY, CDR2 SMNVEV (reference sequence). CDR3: CASSFSQAARETQYF. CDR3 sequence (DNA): TGTGCCAGCAGTTTCTCGCAGGCCGCGAGAGAGACCCAGTACTTC.

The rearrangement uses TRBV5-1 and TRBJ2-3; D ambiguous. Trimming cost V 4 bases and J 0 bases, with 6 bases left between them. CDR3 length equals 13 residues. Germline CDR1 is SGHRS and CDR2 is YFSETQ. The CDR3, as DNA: TGCGCCAGCAGCCCCCTGAGCACAGATACGCAGTATTTT. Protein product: CASSPLSTDTQYF.

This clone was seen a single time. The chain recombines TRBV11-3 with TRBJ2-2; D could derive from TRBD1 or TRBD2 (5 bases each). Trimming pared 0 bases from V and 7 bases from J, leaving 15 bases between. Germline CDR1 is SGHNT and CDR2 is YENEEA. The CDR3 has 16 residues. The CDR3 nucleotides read TGTGCCAGCAGCTTAGAGCCCGGGCAGAGGGGCGGGGAGCTGTTTTTT. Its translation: CASSLEPGQRGGELFF.

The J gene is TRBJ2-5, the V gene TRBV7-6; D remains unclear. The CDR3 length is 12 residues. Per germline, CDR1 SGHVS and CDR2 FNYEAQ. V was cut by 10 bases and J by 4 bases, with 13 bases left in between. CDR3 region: CATGSGGETQYF. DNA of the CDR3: TGTGCCACCGGGTCGGGCGGAGAGACCCAGTACTTC.

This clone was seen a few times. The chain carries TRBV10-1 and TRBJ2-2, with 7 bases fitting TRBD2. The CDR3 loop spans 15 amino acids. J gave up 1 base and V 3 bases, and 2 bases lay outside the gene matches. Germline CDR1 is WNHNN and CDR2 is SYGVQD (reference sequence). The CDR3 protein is CASSEQRGNTGELFF. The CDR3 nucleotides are TGCGCCAGCAGTGAACAGCGGGGGAACACCGGGGAGCTGTTTTTT.

The CDR3 is CASSLVQGSLIYEQYF. The CDR3, as DNA: TGTGCCAGCAGCTTAGTGCAGGGGTCCCTAATCTACGAGCAGTACTTC. This chain uses TRBV11-2 with TRBJ2-7; TRBD1 might be the D (6 bases). This CDR3 has 16 amino acids. The V gene lost 1 base and the J gene lost 3 bases, with 16 bases spanning the gap. Germline V lookup: CDR1 SGHAT, CDR2 FQNNGV.